Listed here are 32 T cell receptor beta chains from one sample, sequenced in a study of T cell responses to AZD1222 COVID-19 vaccine. The assay was immunoSEQ multiplex PCR, and TCRdb's table has in-frame clones only and misses some. Of over 100,000 clones in the sample, about 88% were seen once. Sequencing was performed on peripheral blood, taken on day 0 of AZD1222 vaccination. The receptors originated from an adult in good health.

The V call is TRBV6-8, the J call TRBJ1-2; 7 nucleotides agree with TRBD1. V shed 2 bases, J shed 4 bases, and the junction held 10 bases outside the gene matches. CDR1 MNHGY and CDR2 SAAAGT come from the germline V gene. The CDR3 runs 16 residues. CDR3 loop: CASSYTSDRDFYGYTF. CDR3 bases: TGTGCCAGCAGTTACACTTCCGACAGGGACTTCTATGGCTACACCTTC.

The chain uses TRBV25-1 and TRBJ1-4; 9 bases align to TRBD1. The CDR3 consists of 13 residues. Germline lookup yields CDR1 MGHDK and CDR2 SYGVNS. V trimming: 4 bases; J trimming: 8 bases; junction bases outside the gene matches: 2. The CDR3 bases are TGTGCCAGCAGTGGGACAGGGGTAGAAAAACTGTTTTTT. Translation: CASSGTGVEKLFF.

The rearrangement uses TRBV7-3 and TRBJ2-2; the match to TRBD2 covers 10 bases. The germline CDR1 and CDR2 sequences are SGHTA and FQGTGA. The CDR3 spans 15 residues. V dropped 1 base and J dropped 10; count of bases not matched to a gene: 6. The CDR3: CASSLRLAGDMELFF. The CDR3 bases are TGTGCCAGCAGCTTAAGGCTAGCGGGAGACATGGAGCTGTTTTTT.

The gene calls are TRBV6-2 or TRBV6-3 and TRBJ2-7, with a tentative D call TRBD2 (7 bases). The V gene lost 2 bases and the J gene lost 3 bases, with 17 bases spanning the gap. The CDR3 loop spans 16 amino acids. Germline assignment: CDR1 MNHEY and CDR2 SVGEGT. The CDR3 nucleotides read TGTGCCAGCAGTTACCCACGGGGAGGGGGATACTACGAGCAGTACTTC. This sequence encodes CASSYPRGGGYYEQYF.

This chain links TRBV28 with TRBJ2-1, with D unclear. The ends were cut back, 6 bases at V and 7 bases at J, with 13 bases in the middle. This CDR3 is 13 amino acids long. Germline values: CDR1 MDHEN, CDR2 SYDVKM. The CDR3 sequence is CASSPGETNEQFF. Written as DNA, the CDR3 is TGTGCCAGCAGCCCCGGAGAGACGAATGAGCAGTTCTTC.

V gene TRBV19 combines with J gene TRBJ1-5, with D possibly TRBD1 on 5 matching bases. V gave up 7 bases and J gave up 2 bases, with 18 bases separating them. Germline CDR1 is LNHDA and CDR2 is SQIVND (reference sequence). CDR3 length: 16 amino acids. CDR3 region: CASTPVGGGRNQPQHF. The CDR3 DNA follows: TGTGCCAGTACCCCTGTGGGCGGGGGTCGCAATCAGCCCCAGCATTTT.

This clone was counted only a few times. J is TRBJ1-1 and V is TRBV7-9; a possible D gene is TRBD1 (6 bases). Germline V gives CDR1 SEHNR, CDR2 FQNEAQ (reference sequence). This CDR3 contains 13 residues. V was shortened by 5 bases and J by 10 bases, with 17 bases between the two germline ends. Written as DNA, the CDR3 is TGTGCCAGCAGCCCTAGGGGGTCTTCAGGAGCTTTCTTT. The encoded protein is CASSPRGSSGAFF.

The CDR3 spells CASSLSLGQGPNTEAFF. The CDR3 nucleotides are TGTGCCAGCAGCTTATCTCTCGGACAGGGGCCGAACACTGAAGCTTTCTTT. The chain combines TRBV11-3 with TRBJ1-1, with 9 bases matching TRBD1. This CDR3 is built from 17 residues. V was pared by 2 bases and J by 1 base, with 8 bases of the junction left unmatched. Germline CDR1 SGHNT, CDR2 YENEEA.

The V gene is TRBV7-2, the J gene TRBJ2-7, with D tentatively TRBD1 (6 bases). The CDR3 runs to 15 residues. The germline CDR1 and CDR2 sequences are SGHTA and FQGNSA. The germline V and J ends were trimmed by 2 bases and 5 bases, with 16 bases remaining between them. This CDR3 reads CASSLRPAGVDEQYF. CDR3 nucleotide sequence: TGTGCCAGCAGCTTAAGGCCGGCAGGGGTGGACGAGCAGTACTTC. Full variable domain (outside the CDR3, taken from reference TRBV7-2 and TRBJ2-7): GAGVSQSPSNKVTEKGKDVELRCDPISGHTALYWYRQSLGQGLEFLIYFQGNSAPDKSGLPSDRFSAERTGGSVSTLTIQRTQQEDSAVYLCASSLRPAGVDEQYFGPGTRLTVT.

The chain uses TRBV9 and TRBJ2-1; TRBD1 agrees at 8 bases. CDR1 is SGDLS and CDR2 is YYNGEE in the germline V gene. Unmatched junction bases numbered 7, after V lost 0 bases and J lost 2 bases. This CDR3 has 17 residues. CDR3 DNA: TGTGCCAGCAGCGTAGGGGTGGGGACAGGAGCCTACAATGAGCAGTTCTTC. Its protein product is CASSVGVGTGAYNEQFF.

This chain joins TRBV20-1 and TRBJ1-1; no reliable D call. Germline CDR1 DFQATT, CDR2 SNEGSKA (reference sequence). V gave up 3 bases and J gave up 9 bases, with 14 bases separating them. This CDR3 contains 12 residues. CDR3 protein: CSASPQSIQAFF. The CDR3 bases are TGCAGTGCTAGTCCCCAATCCATACAAGCTTTCTTT.

The gene calls are TRBV3-1 (or the pseudogene TRBV3-2) and TRBJ1-6; D is unclear. Germline lookup yields CDR1 LGHDT and CDR2 YNNKEL (reference sequence). V dropped 1 base and J dropped 3 bases, with 7 bases sitting between them. The CDR3 totals 15 residues. The CDR3 loop is CASSQAPDYNSPLHF. In DNA, the CDR3 is TGTGCCAGCAGCCAAGCGCCAGACTATAATTCACCCCTCCACTTT.

The V call is TRBV6-5, the J call TRBJ1-5; 10 nucleotides match TRBD1. V gave up 7 bases and J gave up 5 bases; unmatched junction bases: 5. CDR3 length: 14 residues. Germline V gene lookup returns CDR1 MNHEY and CDR2 SVGAGI. CDR3 nucleotides: TGTGCCAGCAAGCAGGGACAGGGGCATCAGCCCCAGCATTTT. Encoded protein: CASKQGQGHQPQHF.

The chain combines TRBV18 with TRBJ1-4; D not certain. Trimming took 3 bases from V and 8 from J, leaving 7 bases between them. Germline V CDR1 and CDR2: KGHSH, LQKENI. The CDR3 is made up of 12 amino acids. The CDR3: CASSPLPEKLFF. In nucleotides, the CDR3 is TGTGCCAGCTCACCTTTGCCAGAAAAACTGTTTTTT.

The chain joins TRBV5-6 to TRBJ2-5; 7 positions match TRBD2. J lost 5 bases, V lost 2 bases, and 9 bases had no gene match. The CDR3 loop spans 15 amino acids. Looked up from germline, CDR1 is SGHDT and CDR2 is YYEEEE. The CDR3 loop reads CASSLGPREAETQYF. In nucleotides, the CDR3 is TGTGCCAGCAGCTTAGGACCCCGGGAGGCGGAGACCCAGTACTTC.

This clone was seen just once. This chain uses TRBV28 with TRBJ2-7; no reliable D call. The CDR3 runs 13 residues. Trimming stripped 7 bases from V and 0 bases from J, with 10 bases between. Germline V gene data show CDR1 as MDHEN and CDR2 as SYDVKM. The CDR3 DNA is TGTGCCAGCACCCCGGTCAGCTCCTACGAGCAGTACTTC. It codes for CASTPVSSYEQYF. Together with reference TRBV28 and TRBJ2-7, the CDR3 gives the full variable domain: DVKVTQSSRYLVKRTGEKVFLECVQDMDHENMFWYRQDPGLGLRLIYFSYDVKMKEKGDIPEGYSVSREKKERFSLILESASTNQTSMYLCASTPVSSYEQYFGPGTRLTVT.

The CDR3 protein is CASSLYPQGVGTEAFF. The DNA of the CDR3 is TGTGCCAGCAGTTTATACCCCCAGGGAGTAGGGACTGAAGCTTTCTTT. V usage is TRBV28 and J usage is TRBJ1-1; the D gene is possibly TRBD1 (5 bases). The germline V gene encodes CDR1 MDHEN and CDR2 SYDVKM. This CDR3 spans 16 amino acids. Trimming shortened V by 1 base and J by 5 bases, and 17 bases separated the two germline ends.

The chain recombines TRBV24-1 with TRBJ2-5; 7 bases line up with TRBD1. Germline lookup yields CDR1 KGHDR and CDR2 SFDVKD. The CDR3 is made up of 14 amino acids. Trimming removed 3 bases from V and 4 bases from J; junction bases left unmatched: 4. CDR3 sequence reads: CATSDTGTVETQYF. The CDR3 bases are TGTGCCACCAGTGATACCGGGACAGTAGAGACCCAGTACTTC.

This clone was counted a single time. The CDR3 region is CASSIVGQANSGNTIYF. The CDR3 DNA sequence: TGTGCCAGTAGTATAGTAGGGCAGGCAAACTCTGGAAACACCATATATTTT. The chain employs TRBV19 and TRBJ1-3; D is ambiguous. Per germline, CDR1 LNHDA and CDR2 SQIVND (reference sequence). The CDR3 contains 17 residues. The V and J ends lost 1 base and 0 bases respectively, with 13 bases between them.

Only a few counts were recorded for this clone. The chain is built from TRBV12-2 and TRBJ1-2; the table's D call of TRBD1 was not tested on the DNA. TRBV12-2 represents a pseudogene. This CDR3 comprises 21 residues. The CDR3 coding sequence is TGTGCAAGTCGCTTAGCGAGGGGAGAGGGGACCACAGGGATGAACAACTATGGCTACACCTTC. Protein sequence: CASRLARGEGTTGMNNYGYTF.

The chain carries TRBV28 and TRBJ2-5; TRBD1 agrees at 10 bases. CDR1 and CDR2 from the germline V gene are MDHEN and SYDVKM. J gave up 1 base and V 3 bases, and 11 bases lay outside the gene matches. The CDR3 is 18 residues long. The CDR3 DNA is TGTGCCAGCAGTTTTCCCACCGCGGGACAGGGGTTCCAAGAGACCCAGTACTTC. Translating gives CASSFPTAGQGFQETQYF.

The chain recombines TRBV2 with TRBJ2-7; no clear D gene. Germline V gene data show CDR1 as SNHLY and CDR2 as FYNNEI. V lost 7 bases, J lost 9 bases, and 19 bases lay in between. The CDR3 contains 13 residues. This chain's CDR3 is CASNLVGGRGQYF. As DNA, the CDR3 is TGTGCCAGCAACCTAGTGGGTGGGCGCGGGCAGTACTTC.

In DNA, the CDR3 is TGTGCCAGCTCACCAAGACAGACGAGTGAGCAGTTCTTC. Amino acid sequence: CASSPRQTSEQFF. The rearrangement uses TRBV18 and TRBJ2-1; a possible D gene is TRBD1 (5 bases). Per germline, CDR1 KGHSH and CDR2 LQKENI. This CDR3 has 13 residues. Deletions cut 2 bases from V and 9 bases from J, with 11 bases between.

This clone was picked up one time. The V call is TRBV19, the J call TRBJ2-3; D is unresolved. Trimming pared 5 bases from V and 3 bases from J, leaving 6 bases between. The CDR3 covers 12 residues. Per the germline V gene, CDR1 is LNHDA and CDR2 is SQIVND (reference sequence). The DNA of the CDR3 is TGTGCCAGTAGTTCCTTGACAGATACGCAGTATTTT. Translation: CASSSLTDTQYF. The variable domain in full, completed from reference TRBV19 and TRBJ2-3, reads DGGITQSPKYLFRKEGQNVTLSCEQNLNHDAMYWYRQDPGQGLRLIYYSQIVNDFQKGDIAEGYSVSREKKESFPLTVTSAQKNPTAFYLCASSSLTDTQYFGPGTRLTVL.

The chain employs TRBV12-3 or TRBV12-4 and TRBJ2-1, with D uncertain. The CDR3 length is 13 residues. Trimming pared 3 bases from V and 12 bases from J, leaving 15 bases between. The CDR3 DNA reads TGTGCCAGCAGTTTGGTAGCAGGTGGGCCGCAGTTCTTC. Residues: CASSLVAGGPQFF.

The chain combines TRBV12-3 or TRBV12-4 with TRBJ2-1; D unresolved. This CDR3 has 13 residues. The germline V and J ends were trimmed by 6 bases and 6 bases, with 12 bases remaining between them. CDR3 residues: CASRPWDSNEQFF. As DNA, the CDR3 is TGTGCCAGCAGACCTTGGGATTCCAATGAGCAGTTCTTC.

This clone was recorded only once. The chain links TRBV2 to TRBJ1-5; D remains unclear. This CDR3 contains 11 residues. V dropped 8 bases and J dropped 7 bases, with 9 bases sitting between them. The germline CDR1 and CDR2 sequences are SNHLY and FYNNEI. The CDR3 spells CASRFGQPQHF. DNA of the CDR3: TGTGCCAGCCGTTTTGGGCAGCCCCAGCATTTT.

The chain recombines TRBV6-5 with TRBJ1-5; TRBD1 agrees at 10 bases. The germline gives CDR1 MNHEY, CDR2 SVGAGI. Trimming took 7 bases from V and 5 from J; bases not matched to a gene: 5. The CDR3 extends over 14 amino acids. Here the CDR3 DNA reads TGTGCCAGCACCGGGACAGGGGAGGATCAGCCCCAGCATTTT. Translated, it gives CASTGTGEDQPQHF.

The chain links TRBV19 to TRBJ1-5; D is perhaps TRBD1 (6 bases). Germline V gives CDR1 LNHDA, CDR2 SQIVND (reference sequence). V lost 3 bases, J lost 1 base, and 16 bases lay in between. The CDR3 spans 17 residues. DNA for the CDR3: TGTGCCAGTAGTATCTCCGGGACACTCGGCAGCAATCAGCCCCAGCATTTT. Amino acids: CASSISGTLGSNQPQHF.

This clone appeared a single time. This chain joins TRBV7-3 and TRBJ1-6, with 10 bases that match TRBD1. CDR1 and CDR2 (germline): SGHTA, FQGTGA. V was pared by 0 bases and J by 7 bases, with 0 bases of the junction left unmatched. The CDR3 has 15 residues. The CDR3: CASSLTGQGNSPLHF. CDR3 bases: TGTGCCAGCAGCTTAACGGGACAGGGGAATTCACCCCTCCACTTT.

This clone came up once. The CDR3 DNA sequence: TGTGCCACCCAGGGGGGGGGTAGCAATCAGCCCCAGCATTTT. It yields the protein CATQGGGSNQPQHF. V usage is TRBV24-1 and J usage is TRBJ1-5, with 7 positions matching TRBD1. The CDR3 has 14 residues. Germline-derived CDR1 and CDR2 are KGHDR and SFDVKD. The junction had 4 bases not matched to a gene; V was cut back by 9 bases and J by 0 bases.

The chain couples TRBV18 to TRBJ1-2, with D possibly matching TRBD1 (5 bases). Germline V gene sequence: CDR1 KGHSH, CDR2 LQKENI. The V gene lost 2 bases and the J gene lost 7 bases, with 14 bases spanning the gap. The CDR3 spans 14 residues. In DNA form, the CDR3 reads TGTGCCAGCTCACCATTCAGGGACCGGAGTGGCTACACCTTC. Encoded protein: CASSPFRDRSGYTF.